This record looks at one T cell receptor (beta chain) sequence and its context. In the authors' workflow: Estimation of nucleated cell counts relied on the amplification of reference gene primers. Sequencing used immunoSEQ multiplex PCR; TCRdb keeps in-frame clones, though not all of them. From that table come the V and J calls and clone size; the DNA was used to work out D and trimming. This table has roughly 160,000 clones, approximately 84% appearing once. Trimming took off 6 bases at V and 2 bases at J, with 14 bases between the two ends. The CDR3 extends over 14 amino acids. Germline-derived CDR1 and CDR2 are SNHLY and FYNNEI. This specimen comes from a study of blood T cell repertoires in COVID-19. Study information: The United States, Italy and Spain provided the acute and convalescent COVID-19 samples. In each case, the material was cDNA or gDNA derived from T cells, B-cell-depleted T cells, or PBMCs.

The sequence derives from a man between 18 and 35 years old with active or convalescent COVID-19. The sample comprised peripheral blood. V gene TRBV2 combines with J gene TRBJ2-7; tentatively, D is TRBD1 (7 bases). CDR3 DNA: TGTGCCAGCAGGCCCAGGGGGGCCACCTACGAGCAGTACTTC. It specifies CASRPRGATYEQYF. The complete variable domain, with remaining parts taken from reference TRBV2 and TRBJ2-7, reads EPEVTQTPSHQVTQMGQEVILRCVPISNHLYFYWYRQILGQKVEFLVSFYNNEISEKSEIFDDQFSVERPDGSNFTLKIRSTKLEDSAMYFCASRPRGATYEQYFGPGTRLTVT.